This note documents a single T cell receptor (beta chain) sequence. What it recognizes is unknown. Trimming took 0 bases from V and 5 from J, leaving 8 bases between them. The CDR3 totals 14 residues. Germline values: CDR1 GTSNPN, CDR2 SVGIG (reference sequence). These data come from a study of blood T cells in healthy people across ages. The study, taken as a whole, reports: Donors of long life had a larger count of naive CD4+ cells and greater diversity than aged donors. Researchers judged that diversity estimates from one million T cells fell short of true values. Older age went with lower TCR beta diversity per million T cells, in a roughly linear way.

Through a sample-barcoded 5' primer and a J-beta primer mix, a second PCR was run for roughly 6 to 11 cycles. TCRdb ran MiXCR on the 5' RACE reads and lists one entry per CDR3 protein. The sample comprises approximately 820,000 distinct CDR3 sequences, around 42% of which are singletons, and around 21% rests with the top ten. Sequenced: blood. The chain is built from TRBV30 and TRBJ1-6; D is ambiguous. This sequence originates from a man in his sixties in good health. This chain's CDR3 is CAWSVQSNNSPLHF. CDR3 bases: TGTGCCTGGAGTGTACAAAGTAATAATTCACCCCTCCACTTT.